The TCR beta chain under discussion was sequenced for a study of T cell repertoires in cytomegalovirus infection. Concerning this clonotype: Its antigen remains unidentified.

Each CDR3 protein gets one entry after TCRdb re-called the reads with MiXCR. The repertoire holds roughly 920,000 distinct CDR3 sequences, with roughly 31% as singletons. Germline lookup yields CDR1 MNHEY and CDR2 SMNVEV (reference sequence). V lost 6 bases and J 4 bases, leaving 16 bases between the germline ends. The CDR3 is 14 residues long. J is TRBJ2-7 and V is TRBV27; no definite D call. The receptor's source is a human donor in good health (CMV status not recorded). Some clones in this sample may be carry-over from other donors' samples. The sequenced sample was cultured CD8+ T cells from PBMCs, obtained from culture after CMV antigen stimulation. The CDR3 nucleotides are TGTGCCAGCAGCTCTCGAGGACCGACTTACGAGCAGTACGTC. It is translated as CASSSRGPTYEQYV.